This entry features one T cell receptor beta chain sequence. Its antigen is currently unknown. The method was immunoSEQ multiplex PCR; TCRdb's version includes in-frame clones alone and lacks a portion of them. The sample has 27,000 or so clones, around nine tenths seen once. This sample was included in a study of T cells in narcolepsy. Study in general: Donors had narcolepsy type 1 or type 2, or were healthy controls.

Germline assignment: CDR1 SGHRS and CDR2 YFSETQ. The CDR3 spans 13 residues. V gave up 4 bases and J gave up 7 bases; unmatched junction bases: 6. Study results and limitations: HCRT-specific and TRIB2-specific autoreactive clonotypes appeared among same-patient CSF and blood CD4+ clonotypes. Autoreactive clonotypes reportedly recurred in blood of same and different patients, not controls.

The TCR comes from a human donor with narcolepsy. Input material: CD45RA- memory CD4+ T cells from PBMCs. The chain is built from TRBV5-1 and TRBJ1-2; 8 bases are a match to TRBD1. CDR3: CASSPGTGRGYTF. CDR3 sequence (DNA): TGCGCCAGCAGCCCCGGGACAGGTCGTGGCTACACCTTC. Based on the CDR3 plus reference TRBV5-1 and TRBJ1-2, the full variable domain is KAGVTQTPRYLIKTRGQQVTLSCSPISGHRSVSWYQQTPGQGLQFLFEYFSETQRNKGNFPGRFSGRQFSNSRSEMNVSTLELGDSALYLCASSPGTGRGYTFGSGTRLTVV.